The present T cell receptor beta chain was sequenced within a study of early T cells in non-severe SARS-CoV-2 infection. TCRdb used MiXCR to reprocess the 5' RACE reads, holding one entry per CDR3 protein. Seen here are nearly 60,000 distinct CDR3 sequences, roughly 13% observed once, and the top ten hold approximately 10%. Germline lookup yields CDR1 MNHNS and CDR2 SASEGT. The CDR3 runs 13 residues. With 6 bases removed from V and 8 bases from J, the gap between germline ends came to 14 bases. Sequencing was carried out using whole blood. The chain links TRBV6-1 to TRBJ2-1; D is uncertain. The clonotype comes from an adult who was a healthcare worker with PCR-confirmed SARS-CoV-2 infection or an uninfected control (not recorded which). CDR3 sequence reads: CASSARDGYEQFF. The CDR3 nucleotides are TGTGCCAGCAGCGCACGAGACGGGTATGAGCAGTTCTTC.